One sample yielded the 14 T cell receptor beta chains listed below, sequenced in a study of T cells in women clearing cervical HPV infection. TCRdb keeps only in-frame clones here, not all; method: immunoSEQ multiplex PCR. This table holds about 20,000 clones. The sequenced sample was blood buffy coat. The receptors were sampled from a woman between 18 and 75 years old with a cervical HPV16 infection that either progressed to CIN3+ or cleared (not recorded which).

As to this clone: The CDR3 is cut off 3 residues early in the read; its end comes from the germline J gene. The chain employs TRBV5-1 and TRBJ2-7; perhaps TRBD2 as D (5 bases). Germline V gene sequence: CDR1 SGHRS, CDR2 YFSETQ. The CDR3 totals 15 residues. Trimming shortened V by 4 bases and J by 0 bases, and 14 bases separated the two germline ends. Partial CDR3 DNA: TGCGCCAGCAGCCTGAGGGTTACAGCCTCCTACGAG. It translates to CASSLRVTASYE. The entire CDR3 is CASSLRVTASYEQYF.

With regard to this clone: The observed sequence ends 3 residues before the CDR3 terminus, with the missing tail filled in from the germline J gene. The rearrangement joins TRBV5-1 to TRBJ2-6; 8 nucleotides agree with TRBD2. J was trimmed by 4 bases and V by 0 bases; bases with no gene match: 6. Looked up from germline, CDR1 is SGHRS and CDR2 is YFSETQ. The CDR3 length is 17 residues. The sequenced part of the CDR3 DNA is TGCGCCAGCAGCTTGGCTCCAGCGGGGGTCGGGGCCAACGTC. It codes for CASSLAPAGVGANV. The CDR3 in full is CASSLAPAGVGANVLTF.

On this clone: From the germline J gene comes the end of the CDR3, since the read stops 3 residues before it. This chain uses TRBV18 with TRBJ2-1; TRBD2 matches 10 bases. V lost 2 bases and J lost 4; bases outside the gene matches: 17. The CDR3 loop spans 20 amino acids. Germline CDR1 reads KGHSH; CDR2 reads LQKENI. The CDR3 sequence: CASSPSFELLAGGLYNEQFF. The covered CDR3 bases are TGTGCCAGCTCACCATCCTTCGAGTTGTTAGCGGGGGGACTATACAATGAG.

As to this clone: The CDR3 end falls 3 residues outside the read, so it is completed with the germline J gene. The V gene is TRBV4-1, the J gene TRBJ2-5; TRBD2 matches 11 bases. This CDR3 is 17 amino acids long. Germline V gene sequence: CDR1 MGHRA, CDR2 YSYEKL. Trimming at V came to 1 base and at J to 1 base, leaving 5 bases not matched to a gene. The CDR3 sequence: CASSQVGLAGFQETQYF. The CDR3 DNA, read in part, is TGCGCCAGCAGCCAAGTAGGACTAGCGGGCTTCCAAGAGACC.

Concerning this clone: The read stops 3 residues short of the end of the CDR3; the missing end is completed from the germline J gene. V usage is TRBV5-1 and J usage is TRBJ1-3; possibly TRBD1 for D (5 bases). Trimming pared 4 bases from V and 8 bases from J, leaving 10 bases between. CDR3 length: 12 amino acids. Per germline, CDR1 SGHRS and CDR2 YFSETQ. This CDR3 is CASSIQGDTIYF. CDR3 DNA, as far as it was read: TGCGCCAGCAGCATCCAGGGTGACACC.

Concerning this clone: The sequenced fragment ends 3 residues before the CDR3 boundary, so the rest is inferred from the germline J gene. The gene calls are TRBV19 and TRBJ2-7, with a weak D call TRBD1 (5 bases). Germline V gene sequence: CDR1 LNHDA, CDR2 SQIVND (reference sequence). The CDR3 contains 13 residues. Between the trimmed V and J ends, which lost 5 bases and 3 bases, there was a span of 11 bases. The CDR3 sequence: CASSDGQNYEQYF. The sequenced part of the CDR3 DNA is TGTGCCAGTAGTGACGGACAAAACTACGAG.

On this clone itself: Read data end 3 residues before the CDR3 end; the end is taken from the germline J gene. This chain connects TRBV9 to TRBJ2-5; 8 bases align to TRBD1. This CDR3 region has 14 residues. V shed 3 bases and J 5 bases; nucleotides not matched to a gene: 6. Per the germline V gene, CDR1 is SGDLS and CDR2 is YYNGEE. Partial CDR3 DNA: TGTGCCAGCAGCGGGCAGGGGGCTTGGGAGACC. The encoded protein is CASSGQGAWET. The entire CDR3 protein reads CASSGQGAWETQYF.

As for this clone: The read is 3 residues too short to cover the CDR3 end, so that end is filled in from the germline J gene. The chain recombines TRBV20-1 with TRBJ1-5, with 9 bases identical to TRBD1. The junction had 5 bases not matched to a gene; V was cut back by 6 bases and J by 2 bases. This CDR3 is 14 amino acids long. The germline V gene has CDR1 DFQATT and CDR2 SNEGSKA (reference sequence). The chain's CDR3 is CSARGQGGNQPQHF. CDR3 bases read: TGCAGTGCCCGGGGACAGGGCGGCAATCAGCCC.

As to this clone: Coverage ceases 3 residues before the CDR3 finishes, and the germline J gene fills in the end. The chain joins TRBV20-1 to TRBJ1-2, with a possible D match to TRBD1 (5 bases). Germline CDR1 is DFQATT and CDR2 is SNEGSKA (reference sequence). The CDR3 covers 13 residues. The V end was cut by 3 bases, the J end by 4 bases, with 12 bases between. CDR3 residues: CSARPAGFYGYTF. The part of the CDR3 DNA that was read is TGCAGTGCTAGGCCGGCAGGGTTCTATGGC.

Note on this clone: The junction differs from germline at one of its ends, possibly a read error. Incomplete CDR3 DNA: TGTGCTAGCAGCGTAGAGGCCCAAGAGACC. Amino acids: CASSVEAQET. The full-length CDR3 reads as CASSVEAQETQYF. The chain recombines TRBV7-7 with TRBJ2-5, with D uncertain. The observed sequence ends 3 residues before the CDR3 terminus, with the missing tail filled in from the germline J gene. The CDR3 runs to 13 residues. The V gene's germline CDR1 is SSHAT and CDR2 FNYEAQ (reference sequence).

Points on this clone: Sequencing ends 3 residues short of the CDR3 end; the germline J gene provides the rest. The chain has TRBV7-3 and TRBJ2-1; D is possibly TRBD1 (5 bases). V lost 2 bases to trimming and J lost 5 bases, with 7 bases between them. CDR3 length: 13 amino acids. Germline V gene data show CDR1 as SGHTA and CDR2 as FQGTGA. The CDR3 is CASSLQGDNEQFF. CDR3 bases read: TGTGCCAGCAGCTTACAGGGTGACAATGAG. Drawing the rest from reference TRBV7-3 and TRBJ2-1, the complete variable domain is GAGVSQTPSNKVTEKGKYVELRCDPISGHTALYWYRQSLGQGPEFLIYFQGTGAADDSGLPNDRFFAVRPEGSVSTLKIQRTERGDSAVYLCASSLQGDNEQFFGPGTRLTVL.

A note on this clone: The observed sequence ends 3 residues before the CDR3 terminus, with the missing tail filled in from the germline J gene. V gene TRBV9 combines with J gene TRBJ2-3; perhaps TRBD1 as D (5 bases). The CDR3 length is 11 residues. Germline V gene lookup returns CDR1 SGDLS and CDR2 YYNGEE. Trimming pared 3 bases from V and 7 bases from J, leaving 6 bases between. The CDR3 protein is CASSEGYTQYF. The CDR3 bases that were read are TGTGCCAGCAGCGAGGGGTATACG.

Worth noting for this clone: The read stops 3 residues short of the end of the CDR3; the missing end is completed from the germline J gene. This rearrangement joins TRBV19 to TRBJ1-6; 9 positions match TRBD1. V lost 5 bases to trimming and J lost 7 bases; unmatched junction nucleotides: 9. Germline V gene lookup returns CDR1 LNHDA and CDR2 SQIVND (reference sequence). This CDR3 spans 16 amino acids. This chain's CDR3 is CASSDGGTGLNSPLHF. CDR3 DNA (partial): TGTGCCAGTAGTGACGGAGGGACAGGGTTGAATTCACCC.

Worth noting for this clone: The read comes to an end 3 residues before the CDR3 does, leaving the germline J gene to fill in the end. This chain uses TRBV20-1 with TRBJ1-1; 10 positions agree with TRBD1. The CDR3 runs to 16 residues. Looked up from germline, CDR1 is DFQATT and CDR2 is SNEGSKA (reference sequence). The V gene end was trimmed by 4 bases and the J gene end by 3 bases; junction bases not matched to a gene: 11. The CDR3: CSATSPDRGPDTEAFF. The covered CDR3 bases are TGCAGTGCTACCTCCCCCGACAGGGGGCCGGACACTGAA.